This T cell receptor (beta chain) came from a study of identical twins. TCRdb reanalysed the 5' RACE reads using MiXCR and keeps one entry per CDR3 protein. This table holds 450,000 or so distinct CDR3 sequences, approximately 15% found once. With 5 bases clipped from V and 4 bases from J, the junction kept 8 bases outside the gene matches. This CDR3 has 13 amino acids. Germline lookup yields CDR1 SQVTM and CDR2 ANQGSEA. Another study also made use of these data, one on yellow fever vaccine responses in identical twins.

The sample taken for sequencing was CD4+ T cells sorted from blood. The chain links TRBV29-1 to TRBJ2-7, with 7 bases that match TRBD2. The receptor was isolated from a woman under 30 in good health. CDR3 bases: TGCAGCGTTCGACCGGGGGGAGTTTACGAGCAGTACTTC. It codes for CSVRPGGVYEQYF.